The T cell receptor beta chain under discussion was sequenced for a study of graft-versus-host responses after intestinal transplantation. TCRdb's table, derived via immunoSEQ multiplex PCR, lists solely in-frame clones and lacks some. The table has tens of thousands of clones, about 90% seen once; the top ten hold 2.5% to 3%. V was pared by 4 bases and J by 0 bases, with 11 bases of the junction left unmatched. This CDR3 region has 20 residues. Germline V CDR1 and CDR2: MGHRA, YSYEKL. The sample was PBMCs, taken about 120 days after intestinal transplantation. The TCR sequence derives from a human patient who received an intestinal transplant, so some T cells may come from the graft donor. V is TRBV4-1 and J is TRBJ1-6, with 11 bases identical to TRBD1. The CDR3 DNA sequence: TGCGCCAGCAGCCTAAAGACTGGGACAGGGGGAGACTCCTATAATTCACCCCTCCACTTT. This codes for CASSLKTGTGGDSYNSPLHF.